One and the same sample provided the 9 T cell receptor beta chains below, sequenced in a study of T cells in Graves' hyperthyroidism and ophthalmopathy. It was RNA transcripts that yielded the amplified TCR beta CDR3 regions. A set of HTBI primers served as the primers for a first-round RT-PCR of the TCR CDR3. TCRdb recomputed calls from the multiplex PCR reads with MiXCR, one row per CDR3 protein. The table lists some 500,000 distinct CDR3 sequences, 24% of them singletons. The sample taken for sequencing was blood. The receptors were gathered from a woman aged 25 to 39 with Graves' ophthalmopathy.

V and J are TRBV28 and TRBJ1-2; 8 bases are shared with TRBD1. J was trimmed by 4 bases and V by 4 bases; bases with no gene match: 5. This CDR3 region has 14 residues. Looked up from germline, CDR1 is MDHEN and CDR2 is SYDVKM. CDR3 sequence (DNA): TGTGCCAGCAGTTGGGACAGGCCCTTCTATGGCTACACCTTC. Its protein is CASSWDRPFYGYTF.

The chain recombines TRBV6-1 with TRBJ1-1; 8 positions agree with TRBD1. The J segment lost 4 bases and the V segment lost 7 bases, leaving 8 bases of the junction unmatched. This CDR3 is built from 14 residues. Germline lookup yields CDR1 MNHNS and CDR2 SASEGT. This chain's CDR3 is CASIAGQGSTEAFF. The CDR3 bases are TGTGCCAGCATCGCAGGACAGGGCAGCACTGAAGCTTTCTTT.

As regards this clonotype: At one end, the junction sequence differs from germline, possibly due to a read error. The rearrangement uses TRBV6-2 or TRBV6-3 and TRBJ2-2; D is unresolved. This CDR3 has 16 amino acids. Germline V gene lookup returns CDR1 MNHEY and CDR2 SVGEGT. The CDR3 here is CASSHSAGPGTGELFF. In DNA form, the CDR3 reads TGTGCCAGCAGTCACTCGGCTGGGCCGGGCACCGGGGAGCTGTTTTTT.

This clonotype was seen a few times. The chain couples TRBV5-1 to TRBJ2-5; TRBD2 matches 16 bases. Germline V gene data show CDR1 as SGHRS and CDR2 as YFSETQ. The trim removed 7 bases at V and 2 bases at J, leaving 8 bases unmatched. This CDR3 is built from 17 residues. Written as DNA, the CDR3 is TGCGCCAGCCGACTAGGGACTAGCGGGGGGGCTCAAGAGACCCAGTACTTC. It encodes CASRLGTSGGAQETQYF.

This clonotype appeared many times. The V call is TRBV4-1, the J call TRBJ1-1, with TRBD1 matching over 8 bases. V dropped 4 bases and J dropped 2; count of bases not matched to a gene: 6. The germline CDR1 and CDR2 sequences are MGHRA and YSYEKL. The CDR3 covers 15 residues. The CDR3, as DNA: TGCGCCAGCAGCCCCCATGGACAGGGAAACACTGAAGCTTTCTTT. Translation: CASSPHGQGNTEAFF.

This chain uses TRBV4-2 with TRBJ1-2, with 8 bases lining up with TRBD1. With V trimmed by 3 bases and J by 8 bases, 8 bases remained unmatched. Germline V lookup: CDR1 LGHNA, CDR2 YNFKEQ. The CDR3 sequence is 14 residues long. The CDR3: CASSQGTGGRGYTF. CDR3 sequence (DNA): TGTGCCAGCAGCCAGGGTACAGGGGGGCGCGGCTACACCTTC.

The chain recombines TRBV6-2 or TRBV6-3 with TRBJ2-2; the D gene is possibly TRBD1 (6 bases). The V gene's germline CDR1 is MNHEY and CDR2 SVGEGT. Between the trimmed V and J ends, which lost 6 bases and 8 bases, there was a span of 13 bases. There are 13 residues in the CDR3. For the CDR3, the DNA is TGTGCCAGCAGGCTCACAGGGCTAGGGGAGCTGTTTTTT. This translates into CASRLTGLGELFF.

In the case of this clonotype: Mismatch with germline at one junction end may stem from a read error. V is TRBV6-2 or TRBV6-3 and J is TRBJ2-7; a weak D match, TRBD2 (6 bases). Germline V gives CDR1 MNHEY, CDR2 SVGEGT. CDR3 length: 13 amino acids. The CDR3 DNA sequence: TGTGCCAGCAAAACTAGCTCCATCTACGATCAGTACTTC. This encodes CASKTSSIYDQYF.

Ten or more counts support this clonotype. This chain uses TRBV5-5 with TRBJ1-5, with a tentative D call TRBD1 (5 bases). The CDR3 extends over 16 amino acids. Germline loops: CDR1 SGHKS, CDR2 YYEKEE (reference sequence). Trimming removed 3 bases at V and 0 bases at J, with 13 bases between. This CDR3 is CASSSGQGSSNQPQHF. The CDR3 bases are TGTGCCAGCAGCTCAGGGCAGGGATCTAGCAATCAGCCCCAGCATTTT.